This T cell receptor (beta chain) was found in a study of OX40 agonist ivuxolimab in advanced cancers. Whole-study context: In this trial design, patients received ivuxolimab intravenously at 0.01 to 10 mg/kg every 2 weeks. Three patients got partial responses; one had hepatocellular carcinoma and two had cutaneous melanoma.

Germline trimming cut 4 bases from V and 0 bases from J; bases unmatched to any gene: 4. CDR1 MGHRA and CDR2 YSYEKL come from the germline V gene. The length of the CDR3 is 16 residues. Generated by immunoSEQ multiplex PCR, the TCRdb table keeps only in-frame clones and is missing some. The data show about 57,000 clones, under 85% seen once. Sequences were derived from CD4+ or CD8+ T cells sorted from blood, sampled in a trial of the OX40 agonist ivuxolimab. V gene TRBV4-1 combines with J gene TRBJ2-3; 10 bases are shared with TRBD2. The receptor comes from an adult with an advanced solid tumor such as melanoma, head and neck, liver or kidney cancer. In DNA form, the CDR3 reads TGCGCCAGCAGCCTCCGACTAGCGGGTAGCACAGATACGCAGTATTTT. Translating gives CASSLRLAGSTDTQYF.